The clone carrying this T cell receptor beta chain was seen ten or more times. Its antigen is as yet unknown. Looked up from germline, CDR1 is SGHVS and CDR2 is FNYEAQ. V was pared by 6 bases and J by 5 bases, with 13 bases between. The CDR3 extends over 13 amino acids. These data are taken from a study of T cell repertoires in cytomegalovirus infection. The study, taken as a whole, reports: HLA-C-restricted TCR beta clonotypes specific for CMV led the ex vivo response.

TCRdb recomputed calls from the reads with MiXCR, one row per CDR3 protein. The table has hundreds of thousands of distinct CDR3 sequences, 25% to 35% seen once. The material was cultured PBMCs, obtained from culture after CMV antigen stimulation. The sequence derives from a human donor in good health (CMV status not recorded). Some clones in this sample may be carry-over from other donors' samples. This chain joins TRBV7-6 and TRBJ2-5; maybe TRBD2 (5 bases). This chain's CDR3 is CASSPTSFETQYF. In DNA form, the CDR3 reads TGTGCCAGCAGTCCTACTAGTTTTGAGACCCAGTACTTC.